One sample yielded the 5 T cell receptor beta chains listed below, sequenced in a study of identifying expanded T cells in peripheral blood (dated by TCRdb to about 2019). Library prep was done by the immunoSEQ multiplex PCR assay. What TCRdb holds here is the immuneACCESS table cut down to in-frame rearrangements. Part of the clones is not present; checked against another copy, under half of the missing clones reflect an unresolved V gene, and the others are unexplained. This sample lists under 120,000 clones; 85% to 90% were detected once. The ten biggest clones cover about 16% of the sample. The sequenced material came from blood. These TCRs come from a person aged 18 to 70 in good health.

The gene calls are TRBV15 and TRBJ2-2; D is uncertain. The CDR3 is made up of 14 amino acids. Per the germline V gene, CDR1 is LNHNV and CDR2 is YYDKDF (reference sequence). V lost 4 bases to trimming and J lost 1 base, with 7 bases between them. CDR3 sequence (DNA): TGTGCCACCAGCACTCGGAAGAACACCGGGGAGCTGTTTTTT. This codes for CATSTRKNTGELFF.

DNA for the CDR3: TGTGCCAGTAGTAACACCATCCGCTCCTACGAGCAGTACTTC. Amino acids: CASSNTIRSYEQYF. The rearrangement joins TRBV19 to TRBJ2-7; no definite D call. CDR1 and CDR2 (germline): LNHDA, SQIVND (reference sequence). Trimming removed 4 bases at V and 0 bases at J, with 10 bases between. This CDR3 spans 14 amino acids.

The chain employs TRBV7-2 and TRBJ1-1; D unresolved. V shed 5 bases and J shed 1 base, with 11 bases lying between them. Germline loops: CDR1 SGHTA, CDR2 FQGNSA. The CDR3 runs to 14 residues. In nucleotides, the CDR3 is TGTGCCAGCAGCCTGCGACCTCCGAACACTGAAGCTTTCTTT. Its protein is CASSLRPPNTEAFF.

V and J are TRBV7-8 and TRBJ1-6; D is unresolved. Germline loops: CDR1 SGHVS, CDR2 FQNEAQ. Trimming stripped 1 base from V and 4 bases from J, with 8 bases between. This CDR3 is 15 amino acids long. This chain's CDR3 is CASSLGAAYNSPLHF. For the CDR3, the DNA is TGTGCCAGCAGCTTAGGCGCAGCTTATAATTCACCCCTCCACTTT. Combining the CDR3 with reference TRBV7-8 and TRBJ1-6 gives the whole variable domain GAGVSQSPRYKVAKRGQDVALRCDPISGHVSLFWYQQALGQGPEFLTYFQNEAQLDKSGLPSDRFFAERPEGSVSTLKIQRTQQEDSAVYLCASSLGAAYNSPLHFGNGTRLTVT.

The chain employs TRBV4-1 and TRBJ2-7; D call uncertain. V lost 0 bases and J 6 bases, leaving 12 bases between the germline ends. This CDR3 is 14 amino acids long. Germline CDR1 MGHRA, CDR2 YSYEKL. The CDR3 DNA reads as TGCGCCAGCAGCCAAGATATTATCCCCCTCGAGCAGTACTTC. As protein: CASSQDIIPLEQYF.